The T cell receptor (beta chain) under discussion was sequenced for a study of shared clonotypes between healthy human individuals. Losses at the gene ends were 1 base for V and 11 bases for J; bases not matched to a gene: 10. The CDR3 extends over 14 amino acids. Germline V gene data show CDR1 as ENHRY and CDR2 as SYGVKD. Authors' analysis steps: For the immunoSEQ data, sequences were junction-only without quality scores, so filtering differed. Measured with immunoSEQ multiplex PCR; TCRdb has only the in-frame clones, and not every one. Clonal size and the V and J genes are those of that table, whereas D and trimming came from the DNA. The sample gives millions of clones, 90% to 95% of which show up once; more than 0.1% is in the top ten.

Sequencing was carried out using naive CD4+ T cells sorted from blood. As for subset: CD45RA+ positively selected. This sequence joins TRBV10-3 and TRBJ1-1; TRBD1 aligns across 7 bases. The receptor comes from a man younger than 35 in good health. The CDR3 here is CAISEWDSSGWAFF. The CDR3 DNA reads TGTGCCATCAGTGAGTGGGACAGTTCTGGGTGGGCTTTCTTT.